This TCR beta chain derives from a study of radiotherapy plus CTLA-4 blockade in lung cancer. Study summary: 18% of patients responded objectively, and about 30% achieved disease control. Study observations and caveats: With interferon-beta, early dynamics of blood T cell clones were reported to best predict response. Clones of tumor-derived TCRs expanded in blood after radiotherapy plus ipilimumab.

Trimming took off 8 bases at V and 0 bases at J, with 11 bases between the two ends. Germline CDR1 is MDHEN and CDR2 is SYDVKM. The CDR3 covers 14 residues. Measured with immunoSEQ multiplex PCR; TCRdb has only the in-frame clones, and not every one. The sample records around 45,000 clones, about 88% being singletons. With respect to this clone: The antigen is not known.

This chain connects TRBV28 to TRBJ1-5, with D maybe TRBD1 (5 bases). The receptor's source is a human donor with non-small cell lung cancer whose response to radiotherapy plus ipilimumab could not be evaluated. The sample here was peripheral blood, taken from a patient treated with radiotherapy plus ipilimumab. The CDR3 spells CASLGGGSNQPQHF. The CDR3 coding sequence is TGTGCCAGCTTGGGGGGGGGTAGCAATCAGCCCCAGCATTTT.